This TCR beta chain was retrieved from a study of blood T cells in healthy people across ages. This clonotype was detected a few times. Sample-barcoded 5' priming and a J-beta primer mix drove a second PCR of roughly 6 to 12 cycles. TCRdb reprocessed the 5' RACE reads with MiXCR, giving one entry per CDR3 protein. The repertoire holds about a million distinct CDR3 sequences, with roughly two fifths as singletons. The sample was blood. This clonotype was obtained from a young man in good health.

This CDR3 is CASSQGPVSGRESTDTQYF. The CDR3 DNA follows: TGCGCCAGCAGCCAAGGTCCCGTTTCGGGCCGAGAGAGCACAGATACGCAGTATTTT. The chain recombines TRBV4-3 with TRBJ2-3; D is unclear. The CDR3 is made up of 19 amino acids. The V gene lost 1 base and the J gene lost 0 bases, with 20 bases spanning the gap. Germline V lookup: CDR1 LGHNA, CDR2 YSLEER.